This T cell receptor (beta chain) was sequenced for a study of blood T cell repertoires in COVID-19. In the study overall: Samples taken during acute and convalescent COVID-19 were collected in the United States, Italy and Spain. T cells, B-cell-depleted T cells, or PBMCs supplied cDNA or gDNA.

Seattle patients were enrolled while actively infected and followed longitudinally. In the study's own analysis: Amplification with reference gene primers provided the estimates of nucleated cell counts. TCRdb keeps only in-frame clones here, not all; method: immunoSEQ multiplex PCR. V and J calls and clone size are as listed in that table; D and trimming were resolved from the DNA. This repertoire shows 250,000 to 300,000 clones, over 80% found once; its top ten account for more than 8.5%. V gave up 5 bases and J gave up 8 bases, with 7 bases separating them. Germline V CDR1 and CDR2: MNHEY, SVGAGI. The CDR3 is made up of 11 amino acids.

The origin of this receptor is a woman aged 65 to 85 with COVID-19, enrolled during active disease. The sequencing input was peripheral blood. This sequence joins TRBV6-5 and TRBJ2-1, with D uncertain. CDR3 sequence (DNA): TGTGCCAGCAGTAGGAGTCATGAGCAGTTCTTC. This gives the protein CASSRSHEQFF.